This T cell receptor beta chain was recorded in a study of T cells in Graves' hyperthyroidism and ophthalmopathy. Study conclusions and caveats: Before onset, by a median of about seven months, the model predicted ophthalmopathy.

This clonotype was seen repeatedly, ten times or more. Its antigen is currently unknown. RNA transcripts were the template for amplifying TCR beta CDR3 regions. In the first-round RT-PCR of the TCR CDR3, the HTBI primer set was used. TCRdb re-analysed the multiplex PCR reads in MiXCR, keeping a single row per CDR3 protein. The sample lists approximately 370,000 distinct CDR3 sequences; approximately 18% were seen once. CDR1 DFQATT and CDR2 SNEGSKA come from the germline V gene (reference sequence). V was clipped by 5 bases and J by 2 bases; unmatched bases: 6. This CDR3 is built from 14 residues. The chain couples TRBV20-1 to TRBJ2-1; 7 bases align to TRBD2. Sample: blood. This clonotype was sampled from a woman between 25 and 40 years old with Graves' hyperthyroidism that later progressed to Graves' ophthalmopathy. The CDR3 spells CSASKRDPYNEQFF. As DNA, the CDR3 is TGCAGTGCTTCAAAGCGGGACCCCTACAATGAGCAGTTCTTC.